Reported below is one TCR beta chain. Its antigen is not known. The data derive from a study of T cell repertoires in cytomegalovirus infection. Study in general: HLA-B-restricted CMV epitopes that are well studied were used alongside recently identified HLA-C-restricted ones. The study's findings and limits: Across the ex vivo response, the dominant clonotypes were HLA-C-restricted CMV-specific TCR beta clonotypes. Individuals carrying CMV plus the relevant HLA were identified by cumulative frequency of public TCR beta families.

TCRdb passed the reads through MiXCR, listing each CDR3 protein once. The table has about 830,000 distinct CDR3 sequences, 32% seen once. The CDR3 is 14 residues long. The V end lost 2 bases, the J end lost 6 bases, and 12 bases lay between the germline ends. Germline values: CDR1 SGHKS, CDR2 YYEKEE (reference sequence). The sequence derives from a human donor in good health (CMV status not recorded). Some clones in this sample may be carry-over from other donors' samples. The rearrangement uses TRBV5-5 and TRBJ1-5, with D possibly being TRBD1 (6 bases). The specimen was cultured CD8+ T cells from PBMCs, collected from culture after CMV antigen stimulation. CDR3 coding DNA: TGTGCCAGCAGCTTAAACAGGGCGGGTCAGCCCCAGCATTTT. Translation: CASSLNRAGQPQHF.